This T cell receptor (beta chain) came from a study of blood T cells in healthy people across ages. There are 14 residues in the CDR3. The germline V gene encodes CDR1 MNHNY and CDR2 SVGAGI (reference sequence). Comment on this clonotype: One end of the junction does not line up with germline, which may come from a read error.

Using a J-beta primer mix together with a sample-barcoded 5' primer, a second PCR was run for 7 to 11 cycles. TCRdb recomputed calls from the 5' RACE reads with MiXCR, one row per CDR3 protein. The sample comprises fewer than 2 million distinct CDR3 sequences, about 39% of which are singletons, and more than 20% rests with the top ten. The sequence came from a human donor in good health. V gene TRBV6-6 combines with J gene TRBJ1-2; D not certain. The sequencing input was blood. CDR3 in amino acids: CAGSLDKIPPGYTF. The CDR3 DNA sequence: TGTGCCGGCAGTTTAGACAAGATCCCTCCTGGCTACACCTTC.